The 7 T cell receptor beta chains below all came from one sample that was sequenced in a study of control samples from healthy donors and cancer patients. TCRdb keeps only in-frame clones here, not all; method: immunoSEQ multiplex PCR. Of 90,000 to 150,000 clones listed, roughly 90% were seen once; the top ten hold around 40%. The material sequenced was blood. These receptors originate from a man between 45 and 60 years old in good health.

The chain combines TRBV10-2 with TRBJ2-3; weak D call: TRBD2 (6 bases). CDR3 length equals 16 residues. Per germline, CDR1 WSHSY and CDR2 SAAADI. Trimming stripped 3 bases from V and 1 base from J, with 14 bases between. Written as DNA, the CDR3 is TGCGCCAGCAGTGAAATGGTGTCGGGGGGCACAGATACGCAGTATTTT. Translation: CASSEMVSGGTDTQYF.

The V gene is TRBV9, the J gene TRBJ1-3, with no clear D. With 6 bases removed from V and 0 bases from J, the gap between germline ends came to 19 bases. This CDR3 has 17 amino acids. The germline gives CDR1 SGDLS, CDR2 YYNGEE. DNA of the CDR3: TGTGCCAGCACCAGCCCTCGGAACGGGAGCTCTGGAAACACCATATATTTT. This translates into CASTSPRNGSSGNTIYF.

The J gene is TRBJ1-5, the V gene TRBV2; perhaps TRBD1 as D (5 bases). With 6 bases removed from V and 4 bases from J, the gap between germline ends came to 10 bases. The length of the CDR3 is 13 residues. Germline lookup yields CDR1 SNHLY and CDR2 FYNNEI. The DNA of the CDR3 is TGTGCCAGCAGCTTACAGGAAAATCAGCCCCAGCATTTT. Amino acid sequence: CASSLQENQPQHF.

The chain carries TRBV7-9 and TRBJ2-1, with 9 nucleotides matching TRBD1. Unmatched junction bases numbered 0, after V lost 5 bases and J lost 4 bases. The CDR3 runs 13 residues. CDR1 is SEHNR, CDR2 FQNEAQ, per germline (reference sequence). The CDR3 nucleotides are TGTGCCAGCAGCGGGACAGGGTACAATGAGCAGTTCTTC. Encoded protein: CASSGTGYNEQFF. The variable domain in full, completed from reference TRBV7-9 and TRBJ2-1, reads DTGVSQNPRHKITKRGQNVTFRCDPISEHNRLYWYRQTLGQGPEFLTYFQNEAQLEKSRLLSDRFSAERPKGSFSTLEIQRTEQGDSAMYLCASSGTGYNEQFFGPGTRLTVL.

The chain is built from TRBV30 and TRBJ1-5; a weak D match, TRBD1 (5 bases). The CDR3 consists of 13 residues. CDR1 is GTSNPN, CDR2 SVGIG, per germline (reference sequence). V lost 3 bases, J lost 4 bases, and 10 bases lay in between. The CDR3 DNA follows: TGTGCCTGGAGAGGCGGGGGGAATCAGCCCCAGCATTTT. Its protein is CAWRGGGNQPQHF. The full variable domain, with the rest looked up from reference TRBV30 and TRBJ1-5, is SQTIHQWPATLVQPVGSPLSLECTVEGTSNPNLYWYRQAAGRGLQLLFYSVGIGQISSEVPQNLSASRPQDRQFILSSKKLLLSDSGFYLCAWRGGGNQPQHFGDGTRLSIL.

The J gene is TRBJ1-4, the V gene TRBV6-2 or TRBV6-3, with TRBD1 matching 7 bases. The ends lost 5 bases at V and 8 bases at J; junction bases unmatched: 11. CDR1 is MNHEY, CDR2 SVGEGT, per germline. CDR3 length: 15 residues. This CDR3 reads CASSTYTGEPEKLFF. For the CDR3, the DNA is TGTGCCAGCAGTACCTATACAGGGGAACCCGAAAAACTGTTTTTT.

J is TRBJ2-1 and V is TRBV7-2; 10 bases align to TRBD2. The V gene end was trimmed by 5 bases and the J gene end by 3 bases; junction bases not matched to a gene: 7. The CDR3 has 16 amino acids. Looked up from germline, CDR1 is SGHTA and CDR2 is FQGNSA. The CDR3, as DNA: TGTGCCAGCAGCCCAGCTAGCGGGGGAAACTACAATGAGCAGTTCTTC. It yields the protein CASSPASGGNYNEQFF.